Detailed here is one T cell receptor beta chain. Its matching antigen is unknown. The data were obtained in a study of shared clonotypes between healthy human individuals. Notes on the study in general: Specimens sampled were limited to blood, with tissue repertoires likely differing. Represented genetic and exposure-history diversity was restricted by having few donors. Clonotypes not shared had lower generation probabilities than those common to all four donors.

Per germline, CDR1 MGHRA and CDR2 YSYEKL. Trimming shortened V by 4 bases and J by 3 bases, and 16 bases separated the two germline ends. The CDR3 runs to 15 residues. It was CD45RO-negative cells, positively selected for CCR7, that made up naive CD8 cells, with terminally differentiated effector memory CD45RA+ cells excluded. Across several immunoSEQ plates, the genomic DNA of each subset was split evenly. This table comes from immunoSEQ multiplex PCR, and its TCRdb copy is limited to in-frame clones, with some not included. Among over 2 million clones, less than 95% were seen once, and the ten largest hold roughly 1.1%.

Sequencing was carried out using naive CD8+ T cells sorted from blood. The rearrangement links TRBV4-1 to TRBJ2-7; TRBD2 might be the D (5 bases). This TCR was sampled from a young man in good health. The CDR3 is CASSPTPGEYYEQYF. DNA of the CDR3: TGCGCCAGCAGCCCCACTCCTGGGGAGTACTACGAGCAGTACTTC.